This TCR beta chain was retrieved from a study of metastatic and nonmetastatic thyroid tumors. Study-wide findings and caveats: According to reports, the diversity of TCR beta was significantly higher in malignant thyroid tumors than in benign nodules, and this held in both blood and tumor samples.

Via MiXCR, TCRdb re-called the PCR reads. The data hold tens of thousands of clones, with around 32% observed a single time. The CDR3 sequence is 11 residues long. On this clone itself: Its matching antigen is unknown. Sequence at one end of the junction differs from germline and may be a read error.

Not a single patient had been given any form of treatment at any point before undergoing thyroid surgery. The receptor's source is a female donor with papillary thyroid cancer or a benign thyroid nodule (not recorded which). Some clones in this sample may be carry-over from other donors' samples. The sequencing sample was made of blood. The rearrangement joins TRBV12-3 or TRBV12-4 to TRBJ2-7, with D unclear. CDR3 sequence (DNA): TGTGCCAGCAGTCGGCATATCGAGCAGTACTTT. Translation gives CASSRHIEQYF.